Below, 4 T cell receptor beta chains from the same sample are listed, as sequenced in a study of blood T cells in healthy people across ages. The authors ran a second PCR of about 6 to 11 cycles using a sample-barcoded 5' primer and a J-beta primer mix. TCRdb fed the 5' RACE reads into MiXCR, producing one record per CDR3 protein. The sample holds roughly 1.4 million distinct CDR3 sequences; 59% are singletons and the top ten take roughly 6.3%. The specimen was blood. All receptors come from a man between 18 and 35 years old in good health.

To note about this clonotype: One end of the junction varies from germline; a read error may be responsible. V usage is TRBV6-6 and J usage is TRBJ1-2, with D perhaps matching TRBD1 (6 bases). This CDR3 spans 16 amino acids. Germline values: CDR1 MNHNY, CDR2 SVGAGI (reference sequence). CDR3 region: CTSSYSPTGQTYGYTF. The CDR3 DNA reads as TGTACCAGCAGTTACTCGCCGACAGGACAAACCTATGGCTACACCTTC.

V and J are TRBV6-2 or TRBV6-3 and TRBJ2-3; 11 bases align to TRBD2. This CDR3 comprises 16 residues. V shed 5 bases, J shed 1 base, and the junction held 5 bases outside the gene matches. CDR1 MNHEY and CDR2 SVGEGT come from the germline V gene. The DNA of the CDR3 is TGTGCCAGCAGTCGCCCGACTAGCGGGGGCACAGATACGCAGTATTTT. It encodes CASSRPTSGGTDTQYF.

V is TRBV29-1 and J is TRBJ2-1; 12 positions match TRBD2. This CDR3 has 14 residues. With V trimmed by 6 bases and J by 8 bases, 8 bases remained unmatched. Germline V CDR1 and CDR2: SQVTM, ANQGSEA. CDR3 residues: CSVSGLAGFHEQFF. The CDR3 DNA sequence: TGCAGCGTATCCGGACTAGCGGGATTTCATGAGCAGTTCTTC.

This chain connects TRBV6-5 to TRBJ2-5; 9 nucleotides agree with TRBD1. CDR3 length: 15 residues. The J segment lost 1 base and the V segment lost 5 bases, leaving 5 bases of the junction unmatched. Germline CDR1 is MNHEY and CDR2 is SVGAGI. This CDR3 reads CASSAGQGIQETQYF. The CDR3 DNA sequence: TGTGCCAGCAGTGCCGGACAGGGGATCCAAGAGACCCAGTACTTC.